These T cell receptor beta chains were read from a single sample in a study of blood T cell repertoires in COVID-19. Profiled with immunoSEQ multiplex PCR; TCRdb holds only in-frame clones, not every one. The sample shows some 40,000 clones, 91% of them seen only once. Sequencing was carried out using peripheral blood. The receptors were sampled from a woman aged 80 or over with acute or convalescent COVID-19. Both conserved end residues are part of each CDR3. Each record gives: J gene, D gene, CDR3 length, V gene, CDR3 protein, CDR3 DNA. D genes are given only for firm matches.

j_gene: TRBJ1-2; d_gene: TRBD1; len: 17; v_gene: TRBV27; CDR3aa: CASSPRGTGLLGYGYTF; CDR3nt: TGTGCCAGCAGTCCGAGAGGGACAGGGCTACTAGGCTATGGCTACACCTTC
j_gene: TRBJ1-4; d_gene: .; len: 15; v_gene: TRBV19; CDR3aa: CASSIPTGGAEKLFF; CDR3nt: TGTGCCAGTAGTATCCCGACTGGGGGGGCTGAAAAACTGTTTTTT
j_gene: TRBJ2-3; d_gene: TRBD2; len: 16; v_gene: TRBV9; CDR3aa: CASSSRLAGGVDTQYF; CDR3nt: TGTGCCAGCAGCTCCCGACTAGCGGGGGGAGTAGATACGCAGTATTTT
j_gene: TRBJ1-3; d_gene: TRBD1; len: 16; v_gene: TRBV4-2; CDR3aa: CASSQDGTGAGNTIYF; CDR3nt: TGTGCCAGCAGCCAGGATGGGACAGGGGCTGGAAACACCATATATTTT
j_gene: TRBJ2-5; d_gene: TRBD2; len: 15; v_gene: TRBV5-4; CDR3aa: CASSYTTGGQETQYF; CDR3nt: TGTGCCAGCAGCTATACCACGGGGGGGCAAGAGACCCAGTACTTC
j_gene: TRBJ2-2; d_gene: TRBD1; len: 15; v_gene: TRBV5-1; CDR3aa: CASSSGQGISGELFF; CDR3nt: TGCGCCAGCAGCTCGGGACAGGGGATATCCGGGGAGCTGTTTTTT
j_gene: TRBJ2-1; d_gene: .; len: 17; v_gene: TRBV20-1; CDR3aa: CSASNPKWGDPYNEQFF; CDR3nt: TGCAGTGCTAGTAACCCAAAATGGGGAGACCCCTACAATGAGCAGTTCTTC
j_gene: TRBJ1-2; d_gene: TRBD1; len: 14; v_gene: TRBV6-2/TRBV6-3; CDR3aa: CASSTPGTVYGYTF; CDR3nt: TGTGCCAGCAGTACCCCCGGGACAGTCTATGGCTACACCTTC
j_gene: TRBJ1-2; d_gene: .; len: 15; v_gene: TRBV6-6; CDR3aa: CASSPTRPGGDGYTF; CDR3nt: TGTGCCAGCAGCCCAACTCGTCCGGGGGGCGACGGCTACACCTTC
j_gene: TRBJ1-1; d_gene: .; len: 14; v_gene: TRBV18; CDR3aa: CASSPDDTPGGAFF; CDR3nt: TGTGCCAGCTCACCGGACGACACTCCCGGAGGAGCTTTCTTT
j_gene: TRBJ1-2; d_gene: .; len: 15; v_gene: TRBV9; CDR3aa: CASSRLREDLYGYTF; CDR3nt: TGTGCCAGCAGCCGCCTCCGGGAGGACCTCTATGGCTACACCTTC
j_gene: TRBJ1-5; d_gene: TRBD1; len: 17; v_gene: TRBV6-2/TRBV6-3; CDR3aa: CASSWGQTLYSNQPQHF; CDR3nt: TGTGCCAGCAGTTGGGGACAGACACTATATAGCAATCAGCCCCAGCATTTT
j_gene: TRBJ2-7; d_gene: .; len: 14; v_gene: TRBV18; CDR3aa: CASSAEGYSYEQYF; CDR3nt: TGTGCCAGCTCGGCGGAGGGATACTCCTACGAGCAGTACTTC
j_gene: TRBJ2-7; d_gene: TRBD1; len: 17; v_gene: TRBV7-2; CDR3aa: CASSLRESGGRSYEQYF; CDR3nt: TGTGCCAGCAGCTTACGGGAGTCAGGGGGCCGCTCCTACGAGCAGTACTTC
j_gene: TRBJ2-7; d_gene: .; len: 12; v_gene: TRBV19; CDR3aa: CASSILYGEQYF; CDR3nt: TGTGCCAGTAGTATTCTGTACGGGGAGCAGTACTTC